The present T cell receptor beta chain was sequenced within a study of cytomegalovirus exposure and HLA in healthy donors. Donors in the study were healthy people who gave bone marrow. Whole-study findings and limits: As a later analysis revealed, the rate of TCR association differed by HLA locus, with DRB1 most and HLA-C fewest. Later analysis identified a missense DCLRE1C variant that was linked to TCR beta V- and J-gene trimming.

V was shortened by 5 bases and J by 4 bases, with 20 bases between the two germline ends. The CDR3 runs 16 residues. Germline assignment: CDR1 SGHTA and CDR2 FQGTGA. It was with 60 Vbeta and 13 Jbeta primers that the PCR ran. Authors' data handling: In a later analysis, the count reached 76 million or so unique TCR beta chains, with 8.5 million to 14 million shared. Sequenced by immunoSEQ multiplex PCR; TCRdb stores in-frame clones only, minus some. The D gene and trimming were derived from the DNA, and the V and J assignments and clone size from that table. The sample contains about 160,000 clones, around 76% of which appear only once. About this clone itself: Its antigen is still unknown.

This sequence originates from a woman in her 40s in good health and CMV-seronegative. The source material was PBMCs. The chain uses TRBV7-3 and TRBJ2-5; D gene unclear. The CDR3 spells CASSPLSSEPPETQYF. As DNA, the CDR3 is TGTGCCAGCAGCCCCCTCTCGAGCGAACCCCCAGAGACCCAGTACTTC.